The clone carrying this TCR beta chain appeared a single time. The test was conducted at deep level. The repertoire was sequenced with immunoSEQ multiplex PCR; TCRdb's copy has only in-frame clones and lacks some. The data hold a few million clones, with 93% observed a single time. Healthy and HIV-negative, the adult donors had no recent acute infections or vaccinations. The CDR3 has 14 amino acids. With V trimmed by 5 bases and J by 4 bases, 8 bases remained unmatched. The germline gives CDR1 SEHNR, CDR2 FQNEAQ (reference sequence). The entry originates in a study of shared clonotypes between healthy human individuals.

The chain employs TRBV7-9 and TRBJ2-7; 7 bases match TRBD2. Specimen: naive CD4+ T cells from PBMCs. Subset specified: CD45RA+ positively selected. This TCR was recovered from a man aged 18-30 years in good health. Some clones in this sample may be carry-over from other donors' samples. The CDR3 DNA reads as TGTGCCAGCAGCATCGCGGGCGGGGGTTACGAGCAGTACTTC. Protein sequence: CASSIAGGGYEQYF.